This TCR beta chain came from a study of cytomegalovirus exposure and HLA in healthy donors. PCR used 60 Vbeta primers and 13 Jbeta primers. Only in-frame clones appear in the TCRdb table, and some are missing; sequencing was by immunoSEQ multiplex PCR. In the table there are approximately 220,000 clones, around 76% of which are singletons. The V gene's germline CDR1 is LNHNV and CDR2 YYDKDF (reference sequence). CDR3 length: 15 residues. V gave up 3 bases and J gave up 5 bases; unmatched junction bases: 9. The sample was PBMCs. The receptor was derived from a man aged 18 to 29 in good health and CMV-seronegative. The rearrangement links TRBV15 to TRBJ2-5; the match to TRBD2 covers 7 bases. As DNA, the CDR3 is TGTGCCACCAGCAGGCACCAAAGGGGAGGGGAGACCCAGTACTTC. Its protein product is CATSRHQRGGETQYF.